Listed below are T cell receptor beta chains from one sample, sequenced in a study of blood T cell repertoires in COVID-19. TCRdb's table, derived via immunoSEQ multiplex PCR, lists solely in-frame clones and lacks some. Among about 410,000 clones, about 88% were seen once, and the ten largest hold roughly 1.6%. Sequencing was done on a sample of peripheral blood. These receptors all stem from a woman between 40 and 50 years old with COVID-19, enrolled during active disease. Each CDR3 is given with its conserved first and last residue. D genes are given only for firm matches. Clone size is shown for a subset of rows, as once, few, many or a class of expanded clone.

j_call cdr3_length d_call clone_size v_call cdr3_nt cdr3_aa
TRBJ2-5 13 . . TRBV2 TGTGCCAGCAGTGACCTCCCAGAAGAGACCCAGTACTTC CASSDLPEETQYF
TRBJ1-2 15 TRBD1 . TRBV30 TGTGCCTGGTCACTGTGGACAGGGCTCAACTATGGCTACACCTTC CAWSLWTGLNYGYTF
TRBJ1-5 14 . . TRBV5-1 TGCGCCAGCAGCTTGTCAGGGTCTGGCCAGCCCCAGCATTTT CASSLSGSGQPQHF
TRBJ1-2 15 . . TRBV6-5 TGTGCCAGCAGCCCCGGACAGTTCTCCCACTATGGCTACACCTTC CASSPGQFSHYGYTF
TRBJ1-5 15 . . TRBV18 TGTGCCAGCTCACTGAGAGGAAGTGGCAATCAGCCCCAGCATTTT CASSLRGSGNQPQHF
TRBJ1-1 13 . . TRBV27 TGTGCCAGCAGTTTACTGGGGGCCCCTGAAGCTTTCTTT CASSLLGAPEAFF
TRBJ2-3 17 TRBD2 . TRBV4-3 TGCGCCAGCAGCCAAGATATAGCGGGAGGGCCAAGAGATACGCAGTATTTT CASSQDIAGGPRDTQYF
TRBJ2-1 14 . . TRBV27 TGTGCCAGCAGTTCCGGGACTTTTTACAATGAGCAGTTCTTC CASSSGTFYNEQFF
TRBJ2-1 15 . . TRBV7-2 TGTGCCAGCAGCTCTCTGCCGAGGGGAGGAGGTGAGCAGTTCTTC CASSSLPRGGGEQFF
TRBJ2-5 12 TRBD1 . TRBV29-1 TGCAGCGGGTACAGGGGGCAAGAGACCCAGTACTTC CSGYRGQETQYF
TRBJ1-5 14 . . TRBV27 TGTGCCAGCAGGCCATCAGGGGCAGGTCAGCCCCAGCATTTT CASRPSGAGQPQHF
TRBJ2-1 14 . . TRBV28 TGTGCCAGCAGTTTGGTGGGGGGGCGTAGCGGGCAGTTCTTC CASSLVGGRSGQFF
TRBJ2-7 12 . . TRBV5-6 TGTGCCAGCAAGAAAGGGGATTACGAGCAGTACTTC CASKKGDYEQYF
TRBJ1-1 14 . . TRBV19 TGTGCCAGTAGTAAGACAGGTCTGTTAACTGAAGCTTTCTTT CASSKTGLLTEAFF
TRBJ2-2 18 TRBD1 once TRBV7-2 TGTGCCAGCAGCGCAGGGGGTTGGGGACAGCGCTACACCGGGGAGCTGTTTTTT CASSAGGWGQRYTGELFF
TRBJ1-4 14 . . TRBV13 TGTGCCAGCAGCTTAGGCGACAGCTGGGAAAAACTGTTTTTT CASSLGDSWEKLFF
TRBJ1-3 16 . few TRBV5-1 TGCGCCAGCAGCGCCGGACAGAGTTTCTCTGGAAACACCATATATTTT CASSAGQSFSGNTIYF
TRBJ2-5 16 TRBD2 . TRBV9 TGTGCCAGCAGCGTAGGAGCTAGCGGGAGGGAGGAGACCCAGTACTTC CASSVGASGREETQYF
TRBJ1-2 12 TRBD1 . TRBV30 TGTGCCTGGGCGCCTCAGGGGGATGGCTACACCTTC CAWAPQGDGYTF
TRBJ2-5 16 . . TRBV3-1/TRBV3-2 TGTGCCAGCAGCCAAGATTGGCGGGGGCTCCAAGAGACCCAGTACTTC CASSQDWRGLQETQYF
TRBJ2-3 13 . . TRBV18 TGTGCCAGCTCGGGTGGAGCCCCGGATACGCAGTATTTT CASSGGAPDTQYF
TRBJ2-3 14 . . TRBV5-1 TGCGCCAGTCGTGGGCCTTACTCCACAGATACGCAGTATTTT CASRGPYSTDTQYF
TRBJ1-1 15 TRBD1 . TRBV6-5 TGTGCCAGCAGTTATAAACTCGGGACAGGGTTTAAAGCTTTCTTT CASSYKLGTGFKAFF
TRBJ2-4 18 TRBD2 . TRBV28 TGTGCCAGCAGTTTATGGCTAGCGGGGGGGCCGGCCAAAAACATTCAGTACTTC CASSLWLAGGPAKNIQYF
TRBJ2-7 16 TRBD1 . TRBV19 TGTGCCAGTAGTATAGGGCGGACAGGGGGTTCCTACGAGCAGTACTTC CASSIGRTGGSYEQYF
TRBJ2-5 16 . . TRBV11-2 TGTGCCAGCAGCTTAGGGGGACGGGACTGGCAAGAGACCCAGTACTTC CASSLGGRDWQETQYF
TRBJ2-7 16 TRBD2 . TRBV7-2 TGTGCCAGCAGCTTAGAAGGGACTAGCGGGAGGTTCGAGCAGTACTTC CASSLEGTSGRFEQYF
TRBJ2-1 15 . . TRBV6-4 TGTGCCAGCAGTGCCGACAGGACGTCCTACAATGAGCAGTTCTTC CASSADRTSYNEQFF
TRBJ1-2 13 TRBD1 . TRBV7-9 TGTGCCAGCAGTAAACAGGGGAACTATGGCTACACCTTC CASSKQGNYGYTF
TRBJ2-1 15 . . TRBV4-2 TGTGCCAGCAGCCAAGAGGGACTCAGTCACAATGAGCAGTTCTTC CASSQEGLSHNEQFF
TRBJ1-1 15 . few TRBV4-1 TGCGCCAGCAGCCAAGGGTTTACAGGGTCAACTGAAGCTTTCTTT CASSQGFTGSTEAFF
TRBJ2-7 13 . . TRBV7-3 TGTGCCAGCAGCTTATTACCGGAGTACGAGCAGTACTTC CASSLLPEYEQYF
TRBJ2-2 14 . . TRBV9 TGTGCCAGCAGCGTCGGGGGACACACCGGGGAGCTGTTTTTT CASSVGGHTGELFF
TRBJ2-1 17 . . TRBV28 TGTGCCAGCAGTTCCCACTCTGGGGCTGGCTCCTACAATGAGCAGTTCTTC CASSSHSGAGSYNEQFF
TRBJ1-2 15 TRBD1 . TRBV6-2/TRBV6-3 TGTGCCAGCAGTGCGGCAGGGGGCGGGAACTATGGCTACACCTTC CASSAAGGGNYGYTF
TRBJ2-7 12 . . TRBV27 TGTGCCAGCAGGGGGAGTCTCTACGAGCAGTACTTC CASRGSLYEQYF
TRBJ2-7 16 TRBD2 . TRBV5-4 TGTGCCAGCAGCTTGGCTAGCGGGGGGTCAACCTACGGGCAGTACTTC CASSLASGGSTYGQYF
TRBJ2-3 21 . . TRBV5-1 TGCTCCAGCAGCTTGCCCGACAGCAGGGTTGGGTCCTTATCTGACTCAGATACGCAGTATTTT CSSSLPDSRVGSLSDSDTQYF
TRBJ2-6 16 . . TRBV5-1 TGCGCCAGCAGCTTGATCAGGGGGGCAGGGGCCAACGTCCTGACTTTC CASSLIRGAGANVLTF
TRBJ1-6 16 . . TRBV5-4 TGTGCCAGCAGCTTGGCAGGGTTGACCTATAATTCACCCCTCCACTTT CASSLAGLTYNSPLHF
TRBJ2-3 16 TRBD2 . TRBV11-2 TGTGCCAGCAGCCCCACCCTAGCGGGAGGGGTAGATACGCAGTATTTT CASSPTLAGGVDTQYF